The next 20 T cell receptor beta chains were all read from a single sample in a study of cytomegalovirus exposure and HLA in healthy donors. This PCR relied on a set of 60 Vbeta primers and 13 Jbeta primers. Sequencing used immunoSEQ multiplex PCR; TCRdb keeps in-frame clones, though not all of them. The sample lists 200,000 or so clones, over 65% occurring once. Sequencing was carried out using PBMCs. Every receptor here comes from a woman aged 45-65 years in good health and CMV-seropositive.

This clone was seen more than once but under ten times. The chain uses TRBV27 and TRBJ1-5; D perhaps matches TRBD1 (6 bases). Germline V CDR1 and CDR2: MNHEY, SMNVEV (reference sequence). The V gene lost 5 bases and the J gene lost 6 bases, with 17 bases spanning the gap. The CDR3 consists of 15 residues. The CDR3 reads CASSTLGGARQPQHF. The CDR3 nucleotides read TGTGCCAGCAGTACCCTCGGGGGGGCGCGTCAGCCCCAGCATTTT.

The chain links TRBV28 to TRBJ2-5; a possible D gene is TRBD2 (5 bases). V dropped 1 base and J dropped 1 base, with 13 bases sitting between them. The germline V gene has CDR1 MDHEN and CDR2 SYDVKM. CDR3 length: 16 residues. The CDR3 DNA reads TGTGCCAGCAGTTTATCGGGGTCTGGGCCCCAAGAGACCCAGTACTTC. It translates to CASSLSGSGPQETQYF.

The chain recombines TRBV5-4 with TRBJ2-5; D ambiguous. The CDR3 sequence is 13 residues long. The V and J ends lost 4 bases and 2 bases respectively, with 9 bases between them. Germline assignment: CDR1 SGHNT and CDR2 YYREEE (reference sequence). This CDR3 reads CASSQELQETQYF. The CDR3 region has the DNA TGTGCCAGCAGCCAAGAACTGCAAGAGACCCAGTACTTC.

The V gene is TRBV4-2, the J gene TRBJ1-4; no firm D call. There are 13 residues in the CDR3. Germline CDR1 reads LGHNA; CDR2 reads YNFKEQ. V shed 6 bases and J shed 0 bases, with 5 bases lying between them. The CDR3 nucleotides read TGTGCCAGCAGAAACTCAACTAATGAAAAACTGTTTTTT. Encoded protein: CASRNSTNEKLFF.

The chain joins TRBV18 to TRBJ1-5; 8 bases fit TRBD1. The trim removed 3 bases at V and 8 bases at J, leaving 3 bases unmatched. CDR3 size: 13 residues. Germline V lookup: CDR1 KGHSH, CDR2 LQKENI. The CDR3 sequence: CASSPGQGEPQHF. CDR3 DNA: TGTGCCAGCTCACCCGGACAGGGAGAGCCCCAGCATTTT.

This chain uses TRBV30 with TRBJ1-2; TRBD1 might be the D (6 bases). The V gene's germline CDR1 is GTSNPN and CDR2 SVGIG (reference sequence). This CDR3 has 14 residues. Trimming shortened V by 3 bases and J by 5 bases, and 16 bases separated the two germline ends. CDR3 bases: TGTGCCTGGAGCGCGGGGGGGCCGAGATATGGCTACACCTTC. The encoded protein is CAWSAGGPRYGYTF.

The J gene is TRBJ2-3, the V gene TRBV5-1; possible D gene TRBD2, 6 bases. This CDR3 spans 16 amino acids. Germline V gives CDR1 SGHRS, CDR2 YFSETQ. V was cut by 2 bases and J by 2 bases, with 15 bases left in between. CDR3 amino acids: CASSFGTERITDTQYF. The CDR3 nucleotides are TGCGCCAGCAGCTTTGGGACTGAGAGAATCACAGATACGCAGTATTTT.

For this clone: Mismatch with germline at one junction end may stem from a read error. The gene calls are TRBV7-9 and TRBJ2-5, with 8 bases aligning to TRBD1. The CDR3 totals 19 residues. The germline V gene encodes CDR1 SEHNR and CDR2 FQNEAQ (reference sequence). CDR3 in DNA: TGTTCCAGCAGCTTAGCCACGGTCGGACAGGGCCCCCTCCAAGAGACCCAGTACTTC. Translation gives CSSSLATVGQGPLQETQYF.

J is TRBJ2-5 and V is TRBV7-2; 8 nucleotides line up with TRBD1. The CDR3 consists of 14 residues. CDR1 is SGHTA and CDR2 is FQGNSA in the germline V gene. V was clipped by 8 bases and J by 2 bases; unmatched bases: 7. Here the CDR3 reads CASGKTGAQETQYF. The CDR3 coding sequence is TGTGCCAGCGGGAAGACAGGGGCACAAGAGACCCAGTACTTC.

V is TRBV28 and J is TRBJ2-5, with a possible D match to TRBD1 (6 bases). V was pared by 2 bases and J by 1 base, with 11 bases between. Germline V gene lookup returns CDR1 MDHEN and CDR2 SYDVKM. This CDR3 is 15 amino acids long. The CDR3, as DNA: TGTGCCAGCAGTTTAGCGACAGGCCTCCAAGAGACCCAGTACTTC. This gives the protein CASSLATGLQETQYF.

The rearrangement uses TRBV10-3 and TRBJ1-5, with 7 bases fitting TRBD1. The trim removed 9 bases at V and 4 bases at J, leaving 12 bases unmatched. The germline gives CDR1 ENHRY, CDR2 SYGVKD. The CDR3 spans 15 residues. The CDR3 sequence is CAIFLSSGGNQPQHF. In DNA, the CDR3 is TGTGCCATTTTCCTCAGTTCAGGGGGAAATCAGCCCCAGCATTTT.

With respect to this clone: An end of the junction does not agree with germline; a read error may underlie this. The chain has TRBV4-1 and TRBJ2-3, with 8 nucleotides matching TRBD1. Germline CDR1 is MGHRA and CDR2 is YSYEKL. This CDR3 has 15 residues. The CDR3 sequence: CASSQDRAGTDTQCF. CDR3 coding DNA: TGCGCCAGCAGCCAGGACAGGGCTGGCACAGATACGCAGTGTTTT.

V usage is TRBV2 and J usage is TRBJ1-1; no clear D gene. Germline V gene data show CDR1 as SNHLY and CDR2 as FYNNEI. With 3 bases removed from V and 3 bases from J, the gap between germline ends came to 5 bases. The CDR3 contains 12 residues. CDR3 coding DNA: TGTGCCAGCAGTGACCGTGACACTGAAGCTTTCTTT. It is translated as CASSDRDTEAFF.

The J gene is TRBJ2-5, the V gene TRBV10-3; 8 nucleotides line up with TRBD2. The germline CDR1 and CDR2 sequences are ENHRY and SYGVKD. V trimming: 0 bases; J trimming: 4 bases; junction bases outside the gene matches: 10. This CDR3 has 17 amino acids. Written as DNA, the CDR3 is TGTGCCATCAGTGAGTCCCCCGGGGGACTAGTTTCAGAGACCCAGTACTTC. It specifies CAISESPGGLVSETQYF.

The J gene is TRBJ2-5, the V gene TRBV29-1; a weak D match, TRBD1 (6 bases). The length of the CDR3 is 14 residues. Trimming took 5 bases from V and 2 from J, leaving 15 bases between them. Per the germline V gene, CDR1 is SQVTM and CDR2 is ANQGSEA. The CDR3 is CSVRGRGKQETQYF. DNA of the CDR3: TGCAGCGTTCGGGGCAGGGGAAAGCAAGAGACCCAGTACTTC.

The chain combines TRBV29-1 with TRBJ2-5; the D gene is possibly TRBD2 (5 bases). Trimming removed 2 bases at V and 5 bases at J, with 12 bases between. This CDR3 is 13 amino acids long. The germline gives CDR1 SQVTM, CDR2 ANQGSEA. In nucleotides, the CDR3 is TGCAGCGTTGAATCTCTCCGAGGGGAGACCCAGTACTTC. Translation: CSVESLRGETQYF.

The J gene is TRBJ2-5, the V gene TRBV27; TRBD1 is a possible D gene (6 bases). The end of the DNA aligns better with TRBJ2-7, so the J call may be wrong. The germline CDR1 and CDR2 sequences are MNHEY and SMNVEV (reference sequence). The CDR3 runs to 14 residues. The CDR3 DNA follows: TGTGCCAGCAGTTTATCAACGGACAGCTACGAGCAGTACTTC. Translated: CASSLSTDSYEQYF.

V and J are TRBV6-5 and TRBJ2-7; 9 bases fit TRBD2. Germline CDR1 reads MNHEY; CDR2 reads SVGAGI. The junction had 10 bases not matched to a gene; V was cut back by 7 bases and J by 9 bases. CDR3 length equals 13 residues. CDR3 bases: TGTGCCAGCATGGTAAATAGCGGGGGAGTGCAGTACTTC. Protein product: CASMVNSGGVQYF.

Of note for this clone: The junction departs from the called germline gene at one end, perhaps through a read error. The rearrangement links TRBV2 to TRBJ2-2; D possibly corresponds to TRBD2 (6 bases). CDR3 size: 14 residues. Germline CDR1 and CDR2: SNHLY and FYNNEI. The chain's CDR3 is CASRGDGYTGELFF. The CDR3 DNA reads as TGTGCCAGTCGCGGGGACGGATACACAGGGGAGCTGTTTTTT.

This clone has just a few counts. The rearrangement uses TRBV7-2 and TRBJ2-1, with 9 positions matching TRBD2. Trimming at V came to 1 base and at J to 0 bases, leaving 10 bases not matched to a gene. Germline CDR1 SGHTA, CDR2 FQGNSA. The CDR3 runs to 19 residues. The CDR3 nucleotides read TGTGCCAGCAGCTTAGGGGCCGGGACTAGCAGAAGCTCCTACAATGAGCAGTTCTTC. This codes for CASSLGAGTSRSSYNEQFF.